The following is a TCR beta chain sequence with its context. Method: immunoSEQ multiplex PCR; TCRdb's copy keeps in-frame clones and lacks some. Recorded for this sample: some 180,000 clones. This record belongs to a study of control samples from healthy donors and cancer patients. The CDR3 totals 17 residues. CDR1 is ENHRY, CDR2 SYGVKD, per germline. V shed 3 bases and J shed 2 bases, with 14 bases lying between them. The chain is built from TRBV10-3 and TRBJ1-6; D is possibly TRBD1 (6 bases). The sample taken for sequencing was blood. This receptor was obtained from a woman aged 25 to 39 in good health. CDR3 protein: CAISEGGGNPYNSPLHF. CDR3 in DNA: TGTGCCATCAGTGAAGGGGGAGGGAACCCCTATAATTCACCCCTCCACTTT.